Presented here are 20 T cell receptor beta chains from one specimen sequenced in a study of cytomegalovirus exposure and HLA in healthy donors. Both 60 Vbeta primers and 13 Jbeta primers went into the PCR. Sequencing was performed with immunoSEQ multiplex PCR; in TCRdb, only in-frame clones are kept and a portion is missing. Counted here are 110,000 or so clones, about 81% occurring once; the ten biggest clones make up 1.5% to 2%. Sequencing input: PBMCs. These receptors were collected from a middle-aged man in good health and CMV-seronegative.

This rearrangement joins TRBV7-2 to TRBJ2-1; 9 nucleotides agree with TRBD2. J was trimmed by 0 bases and V by 1 base; bases with no gene match: 7. This CDR3 is 18 amino acids long. Germline values: CDR1 SGHTA, CDR2 FQGNSA. CDR3 coding DNA: TGTGCCAGCAGCTTAGGGGCTAGCGGGGTTAGCTCCTACAATGAGCAGTTCTTC. This codes for CASSLGASGVSSYNEQFF.

CDR3 nucleotides: TGTGCCAGCAGTGAAACCATCGTAACAGGGGAGAAGCCCCCTGAAGCTTTCTTT. Protein product: CASSETIVTGEKPPEAFF. This chain joins TRBV25-1 and TRBJ1-1, with 7 bases lining up with TRBD1. V was pared by 2 bases and J by 6 bases, with 18 bases of the junction left unmatched. Germline lookup yields CDR1 MGHDK and CDR2 SYGVNS. The CDR3 totals 18 residues.

The chain links TRBV7-9 to TRBJ1-2; the match to TRBD1 covers 7 bases. The CDR3 contains 15 residues. Germline V CDR1 and CDR2: SEHNR, FQNEAQ (reference sequence). With V trimmed by 3 bases and J by 3 bases, 7 bases remained unmatched. Written as DNA, the CDR3 is TGTGCCAGCAGCTTGCAGGGACAGCGCCACTATGGCTACACCTTC. It is translated as CASSLQGQRHYGYTF.

This chain joins TRBV10-3 and TRBJ2-7; a possible D gene is TRBD1 (6 bases). In germline, CDR1 is ENHRY, CDR2 SYGVKD. CDR3 size: 12 residues. Deletions cut 10 bases from V and 5 bases from J, with 15 bases between. CDR3 DNA sequence: TGTGCCACGATGGGGGCGCTGGACGAGCAGTACTTC. Protein product: CATMGALDEQYF.

CDR3 residues: CASSESRLSYEQYF. In nucleotides, the CDR3 is TGTGCCAGCAGTGAATCCAGGCTTTCCTACGAGCAGTACTTC. The gene calls are TRBV2 and TRBJ2-7; D unresolved. The germline CDR1 and CDR2 sequences are SNHLY and FYNNEI. Trimming shortened V by 2 bases and J by 1 base, and 9 bases separated the two germline ends. The CDR3 contains 14 residues. The whole variable domain, filled in from reference TRBV2 and TRBJ2-7, reads EPEVTQTPSHQVTQMGQEVILRCVPISNHLYFYWYRQILGQKVEFLVSFYNNEISEKSEIFDDQFSVERPDGSNFTLKIRSTKLEDSAMYFCASSESRLSYEQYFGPGTRLTVT.

Concerning this clone: This specimen includes other DNA sequences encoding the same CDR3. The J gene is TRBJ2-1, the V gene TRBV5-1; 7 positions match TRBD1. With 4 bases clipped from V and 5 bases from J, the junction kept 3 bases outside the gene matches. The CDR3 consists of 13 residues. CDR1 and CDR2 from the germline V gene are SGHRS and YFSETQ. CDR3 DNA sequence: TGCGCCAGCAGCGTACAGGGGCACAATGAGCAGTTCTTC. Its protein is CASSVQGHNEQFF. The whole variable domain, remainder taken from reference TRBV5-1 and TRBJ2-1, is KAGVTQTPRYLIKTRGQQVTLSCSPISGHRSVSWYQQTPGQGLQFLFEYFSETQRNKGNFPGRFSGRQFSNSRSEMNVSTLELGDSALYLCASSVQGHNEQFFGPGTRLTVL.

The V and J genes are TRBV7-6 and TRBJ1-1; no clear D gene. Trimming shortened V by 0 bases and J by 4 bases, and 18 bases separated the two germline ends. From germline, CDR1 is SGHVS and CDR2 FNYEAQ. CDR3 length: 17 residues. The CDR3 DNA reads TGTGCCAGCAGCTTAGCACAAGGCGAAGTGAGGAGCACTGAAGCTTTCTTT. Its translation: CASSLAQGEVRSTEAFF. The full variable domain, rest sourced from reference TRBV7-6 and TRBJ1-1, is GAGVSQSPRYKVTKRGQDVALRCDPISGHVSLYWYRQALGQGPEFLTYFNYEAQQDKSGLPNDRFSAERPEGSISTLTIQRTEQRDSAMYRCASSLAQGEVRSTEAFFGQGTRLTVV.

A single count supports this clone. This chain connects TRBV5-1 to TRBJ2-7; D gene ambiguous. The CDR3 spans 12 residues. Germline assignment: CDR1 SGHRS and CDR2 YFSETQ. Trimming cost V 2 bases and J 3 bases, with 6 bases left between them. The CDR3 here is CASSFVDYEQYF. CDR3 in DNA: TGCGCCAGCAGCTTCGTAGACTACGAGCAGTACTTC.

The chain uses TRBV11-3 and TRBJ2-2, with D uncertain. Trimming left V 6 bases short and J 0 bases short, with 14 bases between. The CDR3 loop spans 16 amino acids. CDR1 SGHNT and CDR2 YENEEA come from the germline V gene. The CDR3, as DNA: TGTGCCAGCAGTCAAACAAGAACAGCGAACACCGGGGAGCTGTTTTTT. Translating gives CASSQTRTANTGELFF.

J is TRBJ2-7 and V is TRBV5-6; 9 bases fit TRBD2. Trimming took 4 bases from V and 6 from J; bases not matched to a gene: 11. This CDR3 has 15 amino acids. Germline V gives CDR1 SGHDT, CDR2 YYEEEE. DNA for the CDR3: TGTGCCAGCAGCCCGCTGGCGGGAGGGCTCTTCGAGCAGTACTTC. The encoded protein is CASSPLAGGLFEQYF.

This sequence joins TRBV7-9 and TRBJ2-6, with 11 bases matching TRBD1. With 5 bases clipped from V and 0 bases from J, the junction kept 6 bases outside the gene matches. The CDR3 has 18 residues. The germline V gene encodes CDR1 SEHNR and CDR2 FQNEAQ (reference sequence). This chain's CDR3 is CASSPGTGGNSGANVLTF. CDR3 DNA: TGTGCCAGCAGCCCCGGGACAGGGGGAAACTCTGGGGCCAACGTCCTGACTTTC.

The J gene is TRBJ1-1, the V gene TRBV7-9, with no clear D. CDR1 is SEHNR, CDR2 FQNEAQ, per germline (reference sequence). The V gene lost 2 bases and the J gene lost 2 bases, with 6 bases spanning the gap. The CDR3 loop spans 13 amino acids. Here the CDR3 reads CASSLMSNTEAFF. CDR3 coding DNA: TGTGCCAGCAGCTTAATGAGCAACACTGAAGCTTTCTTT.

The chain recombines TRBV19 with TRBJ1-2; TRBD1 matches at 7 bases. V lost 4 bases, J lost 4 bases, and 6 bases stayed unmatched. Germline CDR1 LNHDA, CDR2 SQIVND (reference sequence). CDR3 length equals 14 residues. The CDR3 loop reads CASSTQQGSYGYTF. Here the CDR3 DNA reads TGTGCCAGTAGTACACAACAGGGGTCCTATGGCTACACCTTC.

The V and J genes are TRBV11-2 and TRBJ1-5, with TRBD1 matching 9 bases. The CDR3 runs to 14 residues. The germline V gene has CDR1 SGHAT and CDR2 FQNNGV. V trimming: 5 bases; J trimming: 6 bases; junction bases outside the gene matches: 5. CDR3 in DNA: TGTGCCAGCAGCGGGGGACAGGGTGTTCAGCCCCAGCATTTT. Protein: CASSGGQGVQPQHF.

With regard to this clone: Other DNA sequences in this specimen translate into the identical CDR3. V usage is TRBV6-5 and J usage is TRBJ2-7; no firm D call. CDR3 size: 14 residues. V gave up 2 bases and J gave up 8 bases, with 16 bases separating them. Germline-derived CDR1 and CDR2 are MNHEY and SVGAGI. CDR3 amino acids: CASSYGQASYKQYF. CDR3 bases: TGTGCCAGCAGTTACGGCCAGGCATCCTATAAGCAGTACTTC.

The V call is TRBV4-3, the J call TRBJ1-2, with D possibly TRBD1 on 6 matching bases. The germline V and J ends were trimmed by 2 bases and 4 bases, with 11 bases remaining between them. The CDR3 covers 14 residues. In germline, CDR1 is LGHNA, CDR2 YSLEER. CDR3: CASSQQGQTYGYTF. CDR3 in DNA: TGCGCCAGCAGCCAACAGGGGCAGACCTATGGCTACACCTTC.

The chain employs TRBV6-5 and TRBJ2-7, with a weak D call TRBD1 (6 bases). V shed 0 bases and J shed 4 bases, with 13 bases lying between them. Germline-derived CDR1 and CDR2 are MNHEY and SVGAGI. The CDR3 extends over 15 amino acids. CDR3 DNA: TGTGCCAGCAGTTACTCGGCAGGGGAGCTGTACGAGCAGTACTTC. Translating it yields CASSYSAGELYEQYF.

The chain carries TRBV4-1 and TRBJ2-7; possibly TRBD2 for D (7 bases). The V end lost 2 bases, the J end lost 0 bases, and 14 bases lay between the germline ends. Germline loops: CDR1 MGHRA, CDR2 YSYEKL. The CDR3 runs to 16 residues. The CDR3 loop reads CASSQKGGAPSYEQYF. The CDR3 DNA is TGCGCCAGCAGCCAAAAAGGGGGGGCGCCCTCCTACGAGCAGTACTTC.

The chain couples TRBV5-5 to TRBJ2-1; weak D call: TRBD1 (5 bases). The V end was cut by 3 bases, the J end by 0 bases, with 10 bases between. CDR3 length: 15 amino acids. Germline CDR1 is SGHKS and CDR2 is YYEKEE (reference sequence). Written as DNA, the CDR3 is TGTGCCAGCAGCTGGGTAGGGGACTCCTACAATGAGCAGTTCTTC. It translates to CASSWVGDSYNEQFF.

CDR3 residues: CAISAQGDRGNYGYTF. The CDR3 nucleotides are TGTGCCATCAGTGCCCAGGGGGACAGGGGGAACTATGGCTACACCTTC. This chain links TRBV10-3 with TRBJ1-2; 11 bases map to TRBD1. The length of the CDR3 is 16 residues. Per germline, CDR1 ENHRY and CDR2 SYGVKD. V lost 4 bases, J lost 2 bases, and 6 bases stayed unmatched.